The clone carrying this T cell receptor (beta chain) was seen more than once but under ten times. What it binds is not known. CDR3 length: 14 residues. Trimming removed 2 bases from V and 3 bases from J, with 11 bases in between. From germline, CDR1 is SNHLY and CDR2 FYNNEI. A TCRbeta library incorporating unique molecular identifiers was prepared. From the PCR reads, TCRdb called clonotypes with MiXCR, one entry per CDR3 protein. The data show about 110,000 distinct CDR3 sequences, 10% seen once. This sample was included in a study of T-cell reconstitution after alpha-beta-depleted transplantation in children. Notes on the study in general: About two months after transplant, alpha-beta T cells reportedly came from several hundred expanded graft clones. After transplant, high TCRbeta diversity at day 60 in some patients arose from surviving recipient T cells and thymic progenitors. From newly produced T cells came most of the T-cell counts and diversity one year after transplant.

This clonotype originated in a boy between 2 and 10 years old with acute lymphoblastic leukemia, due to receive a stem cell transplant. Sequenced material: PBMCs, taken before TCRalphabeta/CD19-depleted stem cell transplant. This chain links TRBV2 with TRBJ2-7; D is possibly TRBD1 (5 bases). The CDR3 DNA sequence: TGTGCCAGCAGTGAACAGGGAAACTACTACGAGCAGTACTTC. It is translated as CASSEQGNYYEQYF. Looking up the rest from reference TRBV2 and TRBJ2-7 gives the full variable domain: EPEVTQTPSHQVTQMGQEVILRCVPISNHLYFYWYRQILGQKVEFLVSFYNNEISEKSEIFDDQFSVERPDGSNFTLKIRSTKLEDSAMYFCASSEQGNYYEQYFGPGTRLTVT.